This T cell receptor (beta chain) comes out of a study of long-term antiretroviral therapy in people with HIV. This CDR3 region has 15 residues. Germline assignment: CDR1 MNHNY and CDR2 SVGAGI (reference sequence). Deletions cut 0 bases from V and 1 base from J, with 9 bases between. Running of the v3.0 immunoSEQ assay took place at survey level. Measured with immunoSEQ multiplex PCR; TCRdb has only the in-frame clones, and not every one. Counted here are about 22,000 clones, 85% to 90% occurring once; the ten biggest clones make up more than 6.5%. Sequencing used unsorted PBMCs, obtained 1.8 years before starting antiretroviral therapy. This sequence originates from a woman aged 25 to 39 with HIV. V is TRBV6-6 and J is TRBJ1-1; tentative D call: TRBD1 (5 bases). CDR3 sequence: CASSYSAGRNTEAFF. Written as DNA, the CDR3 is TGTGCCAGCAGTTACTCGGCAGGGCGGAACACTGAAGCTTTCTTT.